These 20 T cell receptor beta chains were all obtained from the same sample, sequenced in a study of T cell repertoires in cytomegalovirus infection (dated by TCRdb to about 2019). Their target antigens are unknown. Sequenced on an Illumina HiSeq 1500. TCRdb reprocessed the public reads (quality trimming at Q25 with fastp, clone calling with MiXCR) and kept in-frame beta chains. Rows with a matching CDR3 protein are joined into one entry that keeps the most common DNA and genes. This sample is represented by approximately 49,000 distinct CDR3 sequences; over 15% of them were singletons. The ten top clones hold 26% of the sample. The treatment or condition label, as the study defines it: in vitro stimulation with specific CMV peptide epitopes to enrich CMV-specific T cells. The specimen comprised CD8+ T cells from cultured PBMCs, sampled from culture after CMV antigen stimulation. These TCRs come from a human donor in good health (CMV status not recorded). Some clones in this sample may be carry-over from other donors' samples.

The chain joins TRBV7-6 to TRBJ1-1, with D tentatively TRBD1 (5 bases). This CDR3 is built from 11 residues. V was clipped by 5 bases and J by 9 bases, with 10 bases between them. Germline CDR1 is SGHVS and CDR2 is FNYEAQ. As DNA, the CDR3 is TGTGCCAGCAGCCATGGGGGTAAAGCTTTCTTT. As protein: CASSHGGKAFF. Based on the CDR3 plus reference TRBV7-6 and TRBJ1-1, the full variable domain is GAGVSQSPRYKVTKRGQDVALRCDPISGHVSLYWYRQALGQGPEFLTYFNYEAQQDKSGLPNDRFSAERPEGSISTLTIQRTEQRDSAMYRCASSHGGKAFFGQGTRLTVV.

The sample holds a few counts of this clonotype. The J gene is TRBJ2-7, the V gene TRBV28; D unresolved. This CDR3 spans 14 amino acids. Deletions cut 8 bases from V and 5 bases from J, with 19 bases between. From germline, CDR1 is MDHEN and CDR2 SYDVKM. CDR3 sequence reads: CASALGRVGNEQYF. In DNA form, the CDR3 reads TGTGCCAGCGCCCTTGGTAGGGTAGGGAACGAGCAGTACTTC.

This clonotype was picked up a small number of times. V gene TRBV7-8 combines with J gene TRBJ2-7; 11 bases line up with TRBD1. Germline V gives CDR1 SGHVS, CDR2 FQNEAQ. The ends lost 4 bases at V and 3 bases at J; junction bases unmatched: 17. CDR3 size: 19 residues. Here the CDR3 reads CASSYNVQDRGPPSYEQYF. The CDR3 coding sequence is TGTGCCAGCAGCTATAATGTACAGGACAGGGGGCCGCCTAGCTACGAGCAGTACTTC.

This clonotype was observed a handful of times. The J gene is TRBJ2-1, the V gene TRBV7-2, with D perhaps TRBD2 (5 bases). This CDR3 region has 12 residues. Trimming removed 3 bases from V and 9 bases from J, with 9 bases in between. Germline CDR1 reads SGHTA; CDR2 reads FQGNSA. The CDR3 coding sequence is TGTGCCAGCAGCTTTCTAGCCGGTGAGCAGTTCTTC. It is translated as CASSFLAGEQFF.

This clonotype turned up a few times. The rearrangement joins TRBV7-2 to TRBJ2-7; D is unclear. V lost 5 bases and J lost 3, with 11 bases in between. The CDR3 runs to 13 residues. Germline CDR1 is SGHTA and CDR2 is FQGNSA. The CDR3 DNA reads TGTGCCAGCAGCCCCGGCGGCATCTACGAGCAGTACTTC. Its translation is CASSPGGIYEQYF.

The chain has TRBV20-1 and TRBJ1-1; D is unclear. The ends were cut back, 0 bases at V and 7 bases at J, with 9 bases in the middle. The CDR3 totals 12 residues. CDR1 is DFQATT, CDR2 SNEGSKA, per germline (reference sequence). The CDR3 is CSARDPHIEAFF. The CDR3 DNA reads TGCAGTGCTAGAGATCCCCACATTGAAGCTTTCTTT.

V gene TRBV27 combines with J gene TRBJ2-1; TRBD2 might be the D (7 bases). The CDR3 contains 15 residues. V lost 3 bases to trimming and J lost 7 bases, with 16 bases between them. Germline V lookup: CDR1 MNHEY, CDR2 SMNVEV (reference sequence). Here the CDR3 reads CASSLMRGGGNEQFF. CDR3 nucleotide sequence: TGTGCCAGCAGTTTGATGAGGGGGGGTGGTAATGAGCAGTTCTTC.

This clonotype was picked up a small number of times. CDR3 bases: TGCAGCGTTGCCGAGGGGGGGCGAACTGAAGCTTTCTTT. Amino acids: CSVAEGGRTEAFF. This chain uses TRBV29-1 with TRBJ1-1; D is possibly TRBD1 (6 bases). Germline V lookup: CDR1 SQVTM, CDR2 ANQGSEA. Trimming removed 4 bases from V and 5 bases from J, with 14 bases in between. This CDR3 comprises 13 residues.

This clonotype was counted only a few times. This chain joins TRBV6-8 and TRBJ1-2; TRBD1 is a possible D gene (5 bases). V was shortened by 5 bases and J by 4 bases, with 8 bases between the two germline ends. The length of the CDR3 is 12 residues. CDR1 and CDR2 from the germline V gene are MNHGY and SAAAGT. The CDR3 reads CASSPDSYGYTF. As DNA, the CDR3 is TGTGCCAGCAGTCCTGACAGCTATGGCTACACCTTC.

CDR3 in amino acids: CASSRIAGGQYNEQFF. The DNA for the CDR3 is TGTGCCAGCAGCCGAATAGCGGGGGGTCAATACAATGAGCAGTTCTTC. J is TRBJ2-1 and V is TRBV14; the match to TRBD2 covers 10 bases. The germline V gene has CDR1 SGHDN and CDR2 FVKESK. Germline trimming cut 4 bases from V and 4 bases from J; bases unmatched to any gene: 7. The CDR3 consists of 16 residues.

CDR3 sequence reads: CASSFGYGAPYEQYF. Written as DNA, the CDR3 is TGTGCCAGCAGCTTTGGCTACGGGGCCCCCTACGAGCAGTACTTC. This chain connects TRBV7-8 to TRBJ2-7; D is tentatively TRBD1 or TRBD2 (5 bases each). Trimming removed 3 bases from V and 2 bases from J, with 14 bases in between. Germline-derived CDR1 and CDR2 are SGHVS and FQNEAQ. The CDR3 runs 15 residues.

This chain connects TRBV27 to TRBJ1-1; 7 bases are shared with TRBD1. CDR3 length: 13 amino acids. V dropped 6 bases and J dropped 5; count of bases not matched to a gene: 6. CDR1 and CDR2 (germline): MNHEY, SMNVEV (reference sequence). This chain's CDR3 is CASRTTGVTEAFF. CDR3 DNA sequence: TGTGCCAGCAGGACTACAGGGGTTACTGAAGCTTTCTTT.

The rearrangement uses TRBV6-5 and TRBJ1-2; weak D call: TRBD1 (6 bases). Germline values: CDR1 MNHEY, CDR2 SVGAGI. V gave up 4 bases and J gave up 2 bases, with 8 bases separating them. The CDR3 has 13 residues. The DNA of the CDR3 is TGTGCCAGCAGTTTGGACAGCAACTATGGCTACACCTTC. It specifies CASSLDSNYGYTF.

This clonotype was seen repeatedly, ten times or more. The chain has TRBV10-3 and TRBJ2-1; the D is unclear. This CDR3 has 17 amino acids. The germline V and J ends were trimmed by 4 bases and 1 base, with 17 bases remaining between them. Germline loops: CDR1 ENHRY, CDR2 SYGVKD. CDR3 nucleotides: TGTGCCATCAGTGCACTGTCGAGCGTCCCTTCCTACAATGAGCAGTTCTTC. Translation: CAISALSSVPSYNEQFF.

The CDR3 region is CASSLLGQGGNQPQHF. CDR3 nucleotide sequence: TGTGCCAGCAGCTTACTAGGACAGGGCGGCAATCAGCCCCAGCATTTT. V is TRBV7-2 and J is TRBJ1-5; 8 nucleotides line up with TRBD1. Germline V gene lookup returns CDR1 SGHTA and CDR2 FQGNSA. Losses at the gene ends were 2 bases for V and 2 bases for J; bases not matched to a gene: 5. The CDR3 totals 16 residues.

The chain has TRBV12-3 or TRBV12-4 and TRBJ1-1; a weak D match, TRBD1 (5 bases). This CDR3 has 15 residues. V was clipped by 7 bases and J by 5 bases, with 20 bases between them. The CDR3 protein is CASTPYTGWETEAFF. The CDR3 bases are TGTGCCAGCACCCCGTATACAGGTTGGGAAACTGAAGCTTTCTTT.

The genes are TRBV11-2 and TRBJ2-2, with TRBD2 identical over 8 bases. Germline loops: CDR1 SGHAT, CDR2 FQNNGV. Trimming cost V 5 bases and J 0 bases; bases outside gene matches: 11. CDR3 size: 18 residues. DNA of the CDR3: TGTGCCAGCAGCCGCACCGGACTAGCCCACTCGAACACCGGGGAGCTGTTTTTT. It codes for CASSRTGLAHSNTGELFF. Complete variable domain (other parts from reference TRBV11-2 and TRBJ2-2): EAGVAQSPRYKIIEKRQSVAFWCNPISGHATLYWYQQILGQGPKLLIQFQNNGVVDDSQLPKDRFSAERLKGVDSTLKIQPAKLEDSAVYLCASSRTGLAHSNTGELFFGEGSRLTVL.

The chain uses TRBV7-6 and TRBJ2-1; D is undetermined. This CDR3 is built from 13 residues. The V gene's germline CDR1 is SGHVS and CDR2 FNYEAQ. Trimming shortened V by 3 bases and J by 0 bases, and 3 bases separated the two germline ends. CDR3 DNA: TGTGCCAGCAGCTTCAGCTCCTACAATGAGCAGTTCTTC. Translation gives CASSFSSYNEQFF.

V gene TRBV7-9 combines with J gene TRBJ2-4; D unclear. The CDR3 is made up of 14 amino acids. The germline V and J ends were trimmed by 7 bases and 0 bases, with 10 bases remaining between them. Germline assignment: CDR1 SEHNR and CDR2 FQNEAQ (reference sequence). The CDR3 DNA reads TGTGCCAGCACGCCTCAACTAGCCAAAAACATTCAGTACTTC. It encodes CASTPQLAKNIQYF. Drawing the rest from reference TRBV7-9 and TRBJ2-4, the complete variable domain is DTGVSQNPRHKITKRGQNVTFRCDPISEHNRLYWYRQTLGQGPEFLTYFQNEAQLEKSRLLSDRFSAERPKGSFSTLEIQRTEQGDSAMYLCASTPQLAKNIQYFGAGTRLSVL.

In this sample, this clonotype turned up a few times. CDR3 sequence reads: CASSLGVHTSTDTQYF. In nucleotides, the CDR3 is TGTGCCAGCAGCTTAGGAGTGCATACTAGCACAGATACGCAGTATTTT. The genes are TRBV7-2 and TRBJ2-3; no clear D. In germline, CDR1 is SGHTA, CDR2 FQGNSA. The CDR3 has 16 amino acids. Trimming cost V 1 base and J 0 bases, with 11 bases left between them.